What follows describes a single T cell receptor (beta chain). The antigen this receptor binds is unknown. Base qualities are not provided; no much larger clone lies one nucleotide away. Receptors were amplified or captured by the immunoSEQ multiplex PCR assay. For TCR sequencing, RNA was extracted from every sample and reverse transcribed into cDNA to serve as template. First-strand cDNA was synthesized using SuperScript III with a 2:1 mix of oligo-dT and random hexamers. A synthetic immune receptor repertoire was used to gauge amplification bias, and whatever bias remained was removed computationally. The study's processing was this. After raw reads were preprocessed to remove errors, the CDR3 was defined following IMGT conventions as running from the conserved cysteine to phenylalanine. Clonality was calculated as 1 minus Shannon entropy normalized by log2 of the number of productive unique TCRs. Whether scalp clones were CD4 or CD8 was inferred by matching scalp TCRbeta sequences against CD4 and CD8 repertoires sorted from blood. The source is immuneACCESS, and TCRdb retained only in-frame sequences with V and J called. Part of the clones is not carried over; for the studies checked, unresolved V genes explain less than half of this, and the remainder is unexplained. V and J calls and clone size are copied from that table; D and trimming were computed from the DNA. This sample is represented by 170,000 or so clones; roughly three fifths of them were singletons. The ten largest clones represent around 13% of the sample.

The sample's time point label, in plain terms: about 5 months on oral tofacitinib. The treatment or condition label here, explained by the study, means: oral pan-JAK inhibitor, 5-10 mg twice daily. Peripheral blood and lesional scalp punch biopsies were obtained from patients with alopecia areata. PBMCs were isolated by density centrifugation and stained for CD3, CD4 and CD8, after which CD4+ and CD8+ T cells were sorted on a FACSAria. V is clipped by 5 bases and J by 2 bases, and the sequence between their germline boundaries is 11 bases long. Taken from the germline V gene, the CDR1 and CDR2 loops are SGHDT and YYEEEE. The CDR3, from cysteine to phenylalanine, totals 13 residues. Only the CDR3 region is kept as DNA, spanning 39 bases read in frame from base 1. This entry belongs to a study of CD8+ T cells in alopecia areata (dated by TCRdb to 2017 to 2018). A note on the overall study: The treated patients took part in an open-label pilot trial in which moderate-to-severe alopecia areata was treated with oral tofacitinib at 5 to 10 mg twice daily. Tofacitinib was administered for 6 to 18 months, and 6 months of follow-up off drug were then conducted to assess delayed response and recurrence. Disease severity in treated patients was measured with the SALT score, which quantifies the percentage of affected scalp surface area. To study T cell clonal expansion in alopecia areata, the researchers applied high-throughput TCRbeta sequencing to both the C3H/HeJ mouse model and human patients. On the human side, TCRbeta sequencing was run on scalp tissue and on sorted CD4+ and CD8+ peripheral blood T cells from healthy controls and from alopecia areata patients with either patchy or totalis/universalis disease. Patients on tofacitinib were biopsied at baseline and after 4 and 24 weeks of treatment, and several of the patients also had a later scalp biopsy. Scalp clonality was compared among normal scalp (n=4), patchy alopecia areata scalp (n=8), and alopecia totalis/universalis scalp (n=8). The RNA source kit depended on sample type: the PAXgene miRNA kit for fixed scalp, the miRNeasy kit for PBMCs, and the RNeasy kit for mouse skin. Amplification of TCRbeta CDR3 regions was done by immunoSEQ multiplex PCR using 35 Vbeta forward primers and 13 Jbeta reverse primers.

Paper-wide results and their limitations: Higher clonality and more expanded CD8+ clones were observed in lesional scalp than in normal scalp, particularly in alopecia totalis/universalis, a finding suggestive of antigenic drive. Many expanded lesional clones persisted in scalp and blood during tofacitinib treatment, which may partly explain relapse after stopping treatment. The treated cohort was small, with a single nonresponder, so links between baseline CD8+ expansion and response need larger studies. Unlike mouse skin, which is dominated by gammadelta T cells, normal human skin has resident alphabeta T cells that are also sequenced, and this complicates analysis of the scalp TCR repertoire. Tofacitinib significantly decreased scalp clonality and the number of expanded CD8+ clones among the top 100 scalp clones. Shared TCR sequences between patients were less evident than in mice, which may be partly attributable to HLA diversity in the patient population.

Source: CD8+ T cells sorted from blood, taken at week 24, from a patient treated with tofacitinib. The V gene is TRBV5-6 and the J gene is TRBJ2-7; the best D guess is TRBD2, with 6 bases matching. This receptor was taken from a human donor with alopecia areata. The CDR3 protein: CASRQGLTYEQYF. The sequence in DNA is TGTGCCAGCAGACAAGGACTAACCTACGAGCAGTACTTC.